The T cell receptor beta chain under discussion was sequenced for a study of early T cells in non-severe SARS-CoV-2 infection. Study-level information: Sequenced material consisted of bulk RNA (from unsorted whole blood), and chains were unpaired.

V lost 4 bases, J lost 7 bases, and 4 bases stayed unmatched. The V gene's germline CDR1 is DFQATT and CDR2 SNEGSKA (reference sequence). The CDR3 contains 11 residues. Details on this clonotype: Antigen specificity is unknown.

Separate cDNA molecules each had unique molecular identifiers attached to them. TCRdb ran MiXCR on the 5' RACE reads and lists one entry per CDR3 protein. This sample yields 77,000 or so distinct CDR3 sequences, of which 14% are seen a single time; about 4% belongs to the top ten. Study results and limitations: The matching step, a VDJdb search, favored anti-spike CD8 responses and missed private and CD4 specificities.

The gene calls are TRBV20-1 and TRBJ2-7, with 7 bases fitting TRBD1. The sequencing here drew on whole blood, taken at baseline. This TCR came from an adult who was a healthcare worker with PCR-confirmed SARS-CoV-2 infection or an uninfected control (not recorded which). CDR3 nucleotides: TGCAGTGCTAACAGGGGAGAGGAGCAGTACTTC. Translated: CSANRGEEQYF.